What follows describes a single T cell receptor (beta chain). The data were produced by immunoSEQ multiplex PCR, yet TCRdb's version contains in-frame clones alone and is incomplete. The data hold more than 30,000 clones, with almost 95% observed a single time. Unsorted cryopreserved PBMC were sequenced, averaging around 100,000 T cells per clinical donor. The entry originates in a study of T cells in tuberculosis. Per germline, CDR1 SGHVS and CDR2 FNYEAQ. The CDR3 runs to 16 residues. With 1 base clipped from V and 6 bases from J, the junction kept 3 bases outside the gene matches. Sequences were obtained from PBMCs. The chain recombines TRBV7-6 with TRBJ2-1, with 13 bases fitting TRBD2. This TCR was recovered from a donor aged 10-29 years with latent tuberculosis or without tuberculosis infection. Some clones in this sample may be carry-over from other donors' samples. Here the CDR3 reads CASSLGRLAGGNEQFF. The CDR3 bases are TGTGCCAGCAGCTTAGGACGACTAGCGGGGGGCAATGAGCAGTTCTTC.